Listed here is a single TCR beta chain. This sample was included in a study of blood T cell repertoires in COVID-19. The wider study: Sites in the United States, Italy and Spain provided acute and convalescent COVID-19 samples.

The CDR3 contains 12 residues. Trimming pared 4 bases from V and 6 bases from J, leaving 10 bases between. Per germline, CDR1 LGHDT and CDR2 YNNKEL (reference sequence). Some clones are missing from TCRdb's copy, which holds only in-frame ones; the method was immunoSEQ multiplex PCR. The sample has about 65,000 clones, over 70% seen once. This sequence originates from a human donor in a cohort sampled during active COVID-19. The specimen sequenced was peripheral blood. The rearrangement joins TRBV3-1 (or the pseudogene TRBV3-2) to TRBJ2-7, with a possible D match to TRBD2 (6 bases). In DNA, the CDR3 is TGTGCCAGCAGCCTGGGGAGGCGCGAGCAGTACTTC. Its translation is CASSLGRREQYF.